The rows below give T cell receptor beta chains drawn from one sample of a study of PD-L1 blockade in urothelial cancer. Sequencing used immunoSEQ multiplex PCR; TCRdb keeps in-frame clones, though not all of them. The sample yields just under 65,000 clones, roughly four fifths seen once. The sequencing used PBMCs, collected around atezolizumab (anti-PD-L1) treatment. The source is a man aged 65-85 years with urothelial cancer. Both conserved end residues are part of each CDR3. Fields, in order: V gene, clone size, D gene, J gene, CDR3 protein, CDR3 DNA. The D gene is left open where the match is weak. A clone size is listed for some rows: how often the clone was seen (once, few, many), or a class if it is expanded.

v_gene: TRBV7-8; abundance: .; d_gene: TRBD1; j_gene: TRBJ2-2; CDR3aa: CASSLGQGLNTGELFF; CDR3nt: TGTGCCAGCAGCTTAGGACAGGGATTGAACACCGGGGAGCTGTTTTTT
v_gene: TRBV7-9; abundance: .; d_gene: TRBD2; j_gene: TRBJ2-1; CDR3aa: CASSLDALAGVHEQFF; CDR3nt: TGTGCCAGCAGCTTAGACGCACTAGCGGGAGTCCATGAGCAGTTCTTC
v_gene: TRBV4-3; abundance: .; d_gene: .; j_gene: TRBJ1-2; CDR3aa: CASSQAGDYGYTF; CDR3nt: TGCGCCAGCAGCCAAGCGGGGGATTATGGCTACACCTTC
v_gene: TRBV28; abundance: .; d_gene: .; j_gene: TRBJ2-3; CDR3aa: CASSLSGAWSRYF; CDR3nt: TGTGCCAGCAGTTTATCTGGTGCCTGGTCGCGGTATTTT
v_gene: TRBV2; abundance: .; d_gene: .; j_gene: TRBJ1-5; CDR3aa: CASQREGTNPQYQPQHF; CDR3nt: TGTGCCAGCCAAAGAGAGGGAACGAACCCCCAATATCAGCCCCAGCATTTT
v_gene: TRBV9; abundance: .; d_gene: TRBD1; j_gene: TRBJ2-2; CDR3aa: CASSPQTRTGTGELFF; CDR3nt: TGTGCCAGCAGCCCGCAGACCAGGACAGGGACCGGGGAGCTGTTTTTT
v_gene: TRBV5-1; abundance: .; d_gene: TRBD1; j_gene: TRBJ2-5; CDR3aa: CASSFTTGKGETQYF; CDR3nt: TGCGCCAGCAGCTTTACGACAGGGAAGGGAGAGACCCAGTACTTC
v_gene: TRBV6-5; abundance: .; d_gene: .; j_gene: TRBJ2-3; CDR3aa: CASSLNRVDTQYF; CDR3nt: TGTGCCAGCAGTTTGAATAGAGTGGATACGCAGTATTTT
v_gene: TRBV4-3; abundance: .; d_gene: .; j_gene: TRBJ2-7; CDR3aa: CASSQEGQPHYEQYF; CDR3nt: TGCGCCAGCAGCCAGGAGGGACAGCCCCACTACGAGCAGTACTTC
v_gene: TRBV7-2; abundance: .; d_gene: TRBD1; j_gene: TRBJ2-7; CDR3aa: CASSADRGYEQYF; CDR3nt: TGTGCCAGCAGCGCAGACAGGGGGTACGAGCAGTACTTC
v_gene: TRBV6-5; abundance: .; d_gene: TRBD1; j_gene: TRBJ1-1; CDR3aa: CASSWTGGLAAFF; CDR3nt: TGTGCCAGCAGTTGGACAGGGGGTCTCGCGGCTTTCTTT
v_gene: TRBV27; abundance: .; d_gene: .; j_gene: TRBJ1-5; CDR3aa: CASSLENNQPQHF; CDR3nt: TGTGCCAGCAGTTTGGAGAACAATCAGCCCCAGCATTTT
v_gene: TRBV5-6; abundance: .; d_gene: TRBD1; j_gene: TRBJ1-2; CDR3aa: CASSYRDRNFYGYTF; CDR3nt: TGTGCCAGCAGCTACCGGGACAGAAATTTCTATGGCTACACCTTC
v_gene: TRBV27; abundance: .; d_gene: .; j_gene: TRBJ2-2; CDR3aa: CASSSPRGTGELFF; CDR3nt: TGTGCCAGCTCTAGCCCTAGAGGTACCGGGGAGCTGTTTTTT
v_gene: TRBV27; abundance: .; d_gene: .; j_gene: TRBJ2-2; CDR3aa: CASKMLGANTGELFF; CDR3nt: TGTGCCAGCAAGATGTTGGGAGCGAACACCGGGGAGCTGTTTTTT
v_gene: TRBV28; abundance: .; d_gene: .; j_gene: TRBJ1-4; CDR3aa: CASAQGLTEKLFF; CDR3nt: TGTGCCAGCGCCCAGGGACTTACTGAAAAACTGTTTTTT
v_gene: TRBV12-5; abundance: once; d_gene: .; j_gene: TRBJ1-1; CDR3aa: CASGPGVAGAFF; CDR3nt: TGTGCTAGTGGTCCGGGGGTCGCTGGAGCTTTCTTT
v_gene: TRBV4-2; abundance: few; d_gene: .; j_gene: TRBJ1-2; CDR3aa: CASSQDRGGYTF; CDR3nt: TGTGCCAGCAGCCAAGATCGGGGGGGCTACACCTTC
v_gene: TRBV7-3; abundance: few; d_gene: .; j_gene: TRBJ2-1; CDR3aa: CASSLGGREQFF; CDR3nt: TGTGCCAGCAGCTTGGGAGGCCGTGAGCAGTTCTTC
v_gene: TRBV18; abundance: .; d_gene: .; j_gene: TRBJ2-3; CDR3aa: CASSPPSGGTDTQYF; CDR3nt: TGTGCCAGCTCACCACCGTCAGGGGGCACAGATACGCAGTATTTT
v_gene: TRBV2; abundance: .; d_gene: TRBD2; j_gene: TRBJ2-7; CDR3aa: CASSERLAASSYEQYF; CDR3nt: TGTGCCAGCAGTGAAAGACTAGCGGCCAGCTCCTACGAGCAGTACTTC
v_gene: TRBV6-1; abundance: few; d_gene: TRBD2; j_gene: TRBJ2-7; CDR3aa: CASSGTSGSYEQYF; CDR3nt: TGTGCCAGCAGCGGGACTAGCGGTTCCTACGAGCAGTACTTC
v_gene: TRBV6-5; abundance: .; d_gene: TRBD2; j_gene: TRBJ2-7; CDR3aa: CASRIGLAGDEQYF; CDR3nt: TGTGCCAGCAGAATCGGACTAGCGGGAGACGAGCAGTACTTC
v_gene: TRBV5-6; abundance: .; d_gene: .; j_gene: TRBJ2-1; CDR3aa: CASSLASYNEQFF; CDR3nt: TGTGCCAGCAGCTTGGCCAGCTACAATGAGCAGTTCTTC
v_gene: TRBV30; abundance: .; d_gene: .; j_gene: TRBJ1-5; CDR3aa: CAWSSSVGHRPQPQHF; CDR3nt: TGTGCCTGGAGTTCCTCTGTGGGACACCGTCCTCAGCCCCAGCATTTT
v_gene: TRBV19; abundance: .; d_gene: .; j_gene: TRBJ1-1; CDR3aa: CASSPGGTEAFF; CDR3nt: TGTGCCAGTAGTCCGGGGGGGACTGAAGCTTTCTTT
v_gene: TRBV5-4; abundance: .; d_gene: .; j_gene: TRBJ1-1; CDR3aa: CASSFFSLNTEAFF; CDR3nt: TGTGCCAGCAGCTTTTTTAGCCTGAACACTGAAGCTTTCTTT
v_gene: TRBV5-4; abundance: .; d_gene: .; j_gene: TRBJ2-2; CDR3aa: CASSLPQTNTGELFF; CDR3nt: TGTGCCAGCAGCTTACCCCAGACGAACACCGGGGAGCTGTTTTTT
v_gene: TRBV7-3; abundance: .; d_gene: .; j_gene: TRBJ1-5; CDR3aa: CASSPHPGSHNQPQHF; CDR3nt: TGTGCCAGCAGCCCGCACCCAGGGTCCCACAATCAGCCCCAGCATTTT
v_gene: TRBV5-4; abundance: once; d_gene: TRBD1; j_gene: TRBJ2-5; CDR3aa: CASSRGQGYQETQYF; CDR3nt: TGTGCCAGCAGCAGGGGACAGGGGTACCAAGAGACCCAGTACTTC
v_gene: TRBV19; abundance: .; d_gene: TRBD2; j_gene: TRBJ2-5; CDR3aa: CASSPRTSGKETQYF; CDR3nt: TGTGCCAGTAGTCCCCGGACTAGCGGGAAAGAGACCCAGTACTTC
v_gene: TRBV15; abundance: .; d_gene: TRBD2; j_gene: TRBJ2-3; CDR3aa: CATSRGTSGDTQYF; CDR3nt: TGTGCCACCAGCCGCGGGACTAGCGGAGATACGCAGTATTTT
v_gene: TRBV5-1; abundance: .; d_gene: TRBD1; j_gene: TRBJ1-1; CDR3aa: CASSQGQGGTEAFF; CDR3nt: TGCGCCAGCAGCCAAGGACAGGGGGGCACTGAAGCTTTCTTT
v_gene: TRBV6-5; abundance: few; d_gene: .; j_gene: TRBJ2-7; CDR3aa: CASTQGGEQYF; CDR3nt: TGTGCCAGTACTCAAGGCGGCGAGCAGTACTTC
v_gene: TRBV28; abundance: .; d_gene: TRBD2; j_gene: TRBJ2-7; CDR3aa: CASSPGLAGGSEQYF; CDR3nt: TGTGCCAGCAGTCCGGGACTAGCGGGAGGGTCCGAGCAGTACTTC
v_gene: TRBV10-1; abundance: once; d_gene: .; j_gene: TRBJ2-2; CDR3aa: CASSRGTLAVSGELFF; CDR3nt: TGCGCCAGCAGCCGAGGGACTTTAGCGGTTTCAGGGGAGCTGTTTTTT
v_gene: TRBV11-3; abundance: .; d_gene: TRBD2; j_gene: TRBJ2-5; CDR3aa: CASSPLTSGRREETQYF; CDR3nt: TGTGCCAGCAGCCCTCTAACTAGCGGGAGGCGAGAAGAGACCCAGTACTTC
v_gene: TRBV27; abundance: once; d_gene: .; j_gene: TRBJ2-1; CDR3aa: CASIARYNEQFF; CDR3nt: TGTGCCAGCATCGCCCGGTACAATGAGCAGTTCTTC
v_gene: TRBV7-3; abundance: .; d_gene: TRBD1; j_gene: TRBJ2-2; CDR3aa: CASSPGQGKLFF; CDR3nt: TGTGCCAGCAGCCCTGGACAGGGCAAGCTGTTTTTT
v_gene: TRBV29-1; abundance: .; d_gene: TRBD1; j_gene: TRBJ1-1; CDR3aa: CSVALGTAEYVALNTEAFF; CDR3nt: TGCAGCGTTGCTTTGGGGACAGCCGAGTATGTCGCTTTGAACACTGAAGCTTTCTTT
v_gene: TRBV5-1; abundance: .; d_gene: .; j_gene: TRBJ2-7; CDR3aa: CASSYPTGSSYEQYF; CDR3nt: TGCGCCAGCAGCTATCCTACGGGAAGCTCCTACGAGCAGTACTTC
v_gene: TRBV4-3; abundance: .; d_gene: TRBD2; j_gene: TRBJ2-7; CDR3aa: CASRKGTSGSEQYF; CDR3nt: TGCGCCAGCAGGAAAGGGACTAGCGGGAGCGAGCAGTACTTC
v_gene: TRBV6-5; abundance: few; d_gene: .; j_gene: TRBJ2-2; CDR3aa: CASTRVPGELFF; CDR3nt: TGTGCCAGCACCCGAGTGCCCGGGGAGCTGTTTTTT
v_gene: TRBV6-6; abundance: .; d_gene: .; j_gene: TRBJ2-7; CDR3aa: CASIGSSYEQYF; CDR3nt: TGTGCCAGCATCGGTAGCTCCTACGAGCAGTACTTC
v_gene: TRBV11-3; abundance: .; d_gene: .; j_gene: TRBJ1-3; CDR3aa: CASSPGGASTGNTIYF; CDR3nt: TGTGCCAGCAGCCCAGGCGGGGCATCGACTGGAAACACCATATATTTT
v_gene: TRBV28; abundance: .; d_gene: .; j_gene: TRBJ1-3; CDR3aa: CASSLRTVSGNTIYF; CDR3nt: TGTGCCAGCAGTTTAAGGACAGTCTCTGGAAACACCATATATTTT
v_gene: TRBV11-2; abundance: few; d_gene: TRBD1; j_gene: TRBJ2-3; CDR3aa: CASTLGQVNTDTQYF; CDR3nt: TGTGCCAGCACCCTAGGACAGGTGAACACAGATACGCAGTATTTT
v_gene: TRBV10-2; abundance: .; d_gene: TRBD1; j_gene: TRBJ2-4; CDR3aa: CASSEGDSALNIQYF; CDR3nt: TGCGCCAGCAGTGAGGGGGACAGTGCCTTGAACATTCAGTACTTC
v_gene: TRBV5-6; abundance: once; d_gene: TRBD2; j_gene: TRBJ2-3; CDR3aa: CASSFSGGQTQYF; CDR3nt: TGTGCCAGCAGCTTTTCGGGAGGCCAAACGCAGTATTTT
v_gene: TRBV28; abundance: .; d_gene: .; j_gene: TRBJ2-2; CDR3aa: CASSLQAYTGELFF; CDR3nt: TGTGCCAGCAGTTTACAGGCTTACACCGGGGAGCTGTTTTTT
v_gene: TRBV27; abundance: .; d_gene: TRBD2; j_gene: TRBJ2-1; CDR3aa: CASSKREPPNEQFF; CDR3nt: TGTGCCAGCAGTAAGCGGGAGCCTCCTAATGAGCAGTTCTTC
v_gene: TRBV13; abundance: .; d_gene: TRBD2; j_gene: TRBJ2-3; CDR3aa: CASSYQMGLAGDTQYF; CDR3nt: TGTGCCAGCAGCTACCAGATGGGACTAGCGGGAGATACGCAGTATTTT